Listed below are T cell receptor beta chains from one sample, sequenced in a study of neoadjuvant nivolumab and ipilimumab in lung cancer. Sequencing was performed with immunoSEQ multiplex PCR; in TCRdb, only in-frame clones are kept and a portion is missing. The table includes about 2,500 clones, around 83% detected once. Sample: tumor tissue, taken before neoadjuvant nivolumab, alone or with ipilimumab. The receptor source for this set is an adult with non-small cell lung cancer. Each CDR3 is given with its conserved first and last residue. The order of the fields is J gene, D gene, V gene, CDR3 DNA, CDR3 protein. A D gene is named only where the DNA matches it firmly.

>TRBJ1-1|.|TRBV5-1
TGCGCCAGCAGCTTGGAGGTTGTGTCCCGACGGACGATATCCACTGAAGCTTTCTTT
CASSLEVVSRRTISTEAFF
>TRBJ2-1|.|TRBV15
TGTGCCACCAGCAGAGATGACTCCGGGACGGCCAACAATGAGCAGTTCTTC
CATSRDDSGTANNEQFF
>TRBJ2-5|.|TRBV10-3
TGTGCCATCAGTGAGTCATGGTGGAGGGGTAAGGGAGAGACCCAGTACTTC
CAISESWWRGKGETQYF
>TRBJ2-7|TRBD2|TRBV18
TGTGCCAGCTCCCCCGCCAGGACTAGCGGGAGCTACGAGCAGTACTTC
CASSPARTSGSYEQYF
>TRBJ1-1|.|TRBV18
TGTGCCAGCTCACCTAGTCTACAAGACCCAGCTTTCTTT
CASSPSLQDPAFF
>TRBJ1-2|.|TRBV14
TGTGCCAGCAGCCAAGGTATCAGGGGCTATGGCTACACCTTC
CASSQGIRGYGYTF
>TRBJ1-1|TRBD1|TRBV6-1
TGTGCCAGCACTGACAGGGGGTGGACTGAAGCTTTCTTT
CASTDRGWTEAFF
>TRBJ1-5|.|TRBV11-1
TGTGCCAGCAGCTTAGGCTTGGGCAATCAGCCCCAGCATTTT
CASSLGLGNQPQHF
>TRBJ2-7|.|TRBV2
TGTGCCAGCAGTGGAACTGTCCCTTACGAGCAGTACTTC
CASSGTVPYEQYF
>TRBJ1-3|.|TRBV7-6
TGTGCCAGCAGCTTAGGGGTTGGGGACACCATATATTTT
CASSLGVGDTIYF
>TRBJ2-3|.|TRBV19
TGTGCCAGTAGTATACGGACGGCTGGGGGTGGACAGTATTTT
CASSIRTAGGGQYF